The next 27 T cell receptor beta chains were all read from a single sample in a study of blood T cells in healthy people across ages. With a J-beta primer mix and a sample-barcoded 5' primer, a second PCR ran about 6 to 11 cycles. MiXCR, applied by TCRdb to the 5' RACE reads, yields one record per CDR3 protein. The sample has over a million distinct CDR3 sequences, less than 50% seen once. Input material: blood. Receptor source: a woman aged 60-75 years in good health.

This clonotype has just a few counts. The chain joins TRBV6-1 to TRBJ1-2, with D perhaps matching TRBD1 (6 bases). Germline values: CDR1 MNHNS, CDR2 SASEGT. The V end was cut by 7 bases, the J end by 0 bases, with 15 bases between. The CDR3 runs to 15 residues. The CDR3 nucleotides are TGTGCCAGCACCCGGGGGACAACAACTAACTATGGCTACACCTTC. This codes for CASTRGTTTNYGYTF.

This clonotype was counted a few times. V gene TRBV12-3 or TRBV12-4 combines with J gene TRBJ1-4; 7 positions agree with TRBD1. Trimming removed 5 bases from V and 4 bases from J; junction bases left unmatched: 7. The length of the CDR3 is 15 residues. CDR3 amino acids: CASSPRRDSNEKLFF. The CDR3 bases are TGTGCCAGCAGTCCCCGCCGGGACAGTAATGAAAAACTGTTTTTT.

This clonotype was observed a few times. The genes are TRBV5-6 and TRBJ1-2; D is perhaps TRBD1 (6 bases). The CDR3 has 16 amino acids. CDR1 is SGHDT and CDR2 is YYEEEE in the germline V gene. V was pared by 1 base and J by 3 bases, with 16 bases between. The CDR3 DNA sequence: TGTGCCAGCAGCTTGTCCCCCGGACAGACTTACTATGGCTACACCTTC. As protein: CASSLSPGQTYYGYTF.

The chain couples TRBV12-3 or TRBV12-4 to TRBJ2-7; no definite D call. V gave up 4 bases and J gave up 8 bases, with 15 bases separating them. The length of the CDR3 is 13 residues. CDR3 region: CASSSLGRAKQYF. CDR3 sequence (DNA): TGTGCCAGCAGTTCTCTGGGTCGGGCCAAGCAGTACTTC.

The chain carries TRBV2 and TRBJ2-3; the match to TRBD2 covers 15 bases. The CDR3 length is 15 residues. From germline, CDR1 is SNHLY and CDR2 FYNNEI. V shed 6 bases, J shed 6 bases, and the junction held 4 bases outside the gene matches. CDR3 region: CASSGLAGGHDTQYF. In nucleotides, the CDR3 is TGTGCCAGCAGCGGACTAGCGGGAGGGCACGATACGCAGTATTTT.

The count of this clonotype is one. The chain carries TRBV11-2 and TRBJ2-3; D unclear. The germline CDR1 and CDR2 sequences are SGHAT and FQNNGV. V was pared by 9 bases and J by 0 bases, with 13 bases between. This CDR3 has 14 amino acids. CDR3 nucleotide sequence: TGTGCCAGTGATACCCTAAATAGCACAGATACGCAGTATTTT. Translating gives CASDTLNSTDTQYF.

This clonotype was found once. The chain couples TRBV20-1 to TRBJ2-1; D is perhaps TRBD2 (5 bases). Germline V lookup: CDR1 DFQATT, CDR2 SNEGSKA (reference sequence). The CDR3 covers 14 residues. The V gene lost 3 bases and the J gene lost 8 bases, with 17 bases spanning the gap. CDR3 residues: CSAREAGFRDEQFF. DNA for the CDR3: TGCAGTGCTAGGGAGGCAGGATTTCGGGATGAGCAGTTCTTC.

The rearrangement uses TRBV20-1 and TRBJ1-6; weak D call: TRBD1 (6 bases). CDR1 and CDR2 (germline): DFQATT, SNEGSKA (reference sequence). Between the trimmed V and J ends, which lost 4 bases and 2 bases, there was a span of 15 bases. The CDR3 sequence is 16 residues long. This CDR3 reads CSATPPGEPYNSPLHF. The CDR3 DNA sequence: TGCAGTGCTACGCCCCCAGGGGAACCCTATAATTCACCCCTCCACTTT.

The V call is TRBV14, the J call TRBJ2-1; D remains ambiguous. The V end lost 2 bases, the J end lost 9 bases, and 5 bases lay between the germline ends. Germline V gives CDR1 SGHDN, CDR2 FVKESK. This CDR3 comprises 11 residues. The CDR3 region is CASSQFVEQFF. CDR3 bases: TGTGCCAGCAGCCAATTTGTTGAGCAGTTCTTC.

This clonotype appeared a few times. This rearrangement joins TRBV10-3 to TRBJ2-7; D is perhaps TRBD2 (6 bases). CDR1 and CDR2 (germline): ENHRY, SYGVKD. V dropped 0 bases and J dropped 2 bases, with 8 bases sitting between them. This CDR3 has 14 amino acids. CDR3 in DNA: TGTGCCATCAGTGAGTCGGAGGGTCCCTACGAGCAGTACTTC. It encodes CAISESEGPYEQYF.

The rearrangement uses TRBV5-4 and TRBJ2-3; the match to TRBD1 covers 10 bases. The CDR3 has 17 residues. CDR1 is SGHNT, CDR2 YYREEE, per germline (reference sequence). J lost 1 base, V lost 0 bases, and 5 bases had no gene match. The CDR3 reads CASSLGPGTGGTDTQYF. The CDR3 region has the DNA TGTGCCAGCAGCTTGGGGCCCGGGACAGGGGGCACAGATACGCAGTATTTT.

This clonotype was found a few times. V is TRBV7-9 and J is TRBJ1-2; D possibly corresponds to TRBD1 (6 bases). V lost 4 bases, J lost 4 bases, and 19 bases lay in between. The germline CDR1 and CDR2 sequences are SEHNR and FQNEAQ (reference sequence). This CDR3 has 16 amino acids. In DNA form, the CDR3 reads TGTGCCAGCAGCTATAAGCCAGGGGACTTGTTCTATGGCTACACCTTC. This codes for CASSYKPGDLFYGYTF.

The genes are TRBV10-1 and TRBJ2-3; 9 bases are a match to TRBD2. This CDR3 region has 18 residues. Trimming removed 4 bases from V and 5 bases from J; junction bases left unmatched: 16. Germline V CDR1 and CDR2: WNHNN, SYGVQD (reference sequence). The CDR3 DNA is TGCGCCAGCAGTGGGTCAGGCCCGGCGGGAGGGAAGGAAGATACGCAGTATTTT. Protein product: CASSGSGPAGGKEDTQYF.

This clonotype has a single count. The CDR3 bases are TGTGCCAGCAGCTTATTACGTAGTACCACAGGGGTCAATGAGCAGTTCTTC. This encodes CASSLLRSTTGVNEQFF. This chain uses TRBV7-3 with TRBJ2-1; TRBD1 aligns across 7 bases. Unmatched junction bases numbered 13, after V lost 2 bases and J lost 6 bases. The CDR3 sequence is 17 residues long. Germline CDR1 SGHTA, CDR2 FQGTGA.

The rearrangement uses TRBV29-1 and TRBJ1-2, with 7 bases matching TRBD1. Germline V CDR1 and CDR2: SQVTM, ANQGSEA. This CDR3 is 12 amino acids long. Losses at the gene ends were 4 bases for V and 8 bases for J; bases not matched to a gene: 7. In nucleotides, the CDR3 is TGCAGCGTTGTAGAGGGGGCCCGCGGCTACACCTTC. It translates to CSVVEGARGYTF.

This chain links TRBV29-1 with TRBJ2-1; no clear D gene. With 2 bases removed from V and 0 bases from J, the gap between germline ends came to 8 bases. Germline V gene sequence: CDR1 SQVTM, CDR2 ANQGSEA. The CDR3 is 14 residues long. The CDR3 is CSVEPADSYNEQFF. In DNA, the CDR3 is TGCAGCGTTGAACCTGCAGACTCCTACAATGAGCAGTTCTTC.

This chain joins TRBV7-2 and TRBJ2-4, with D possibly matching TRBD2 (6 bases). Germline V lookup: CDR1 SGHTA, CDR2 FQGNSA. V lost 5 bases and J 8 bases, leaving 25 bases between the germline ends. The CDR3 has 17 residues. The CDR3 coding sequence is TGTGCCAGCAGCGAAATCCCCGGGAGCCGGCTCGGGGACATTCAGTACTTC. This gives the protein CASSEIPGSRLGDIQYF.

This chain links TRBV5-1 with TRBJ2-5, with D tentatively TRBD1 (7 bases). This CDR3 region has 14 residues. Germline lookup yields CDR1 SGHRS and CDR2 YFSETQ. V was clipped by 4 bases and J by 6 bases, with 16 bases between them. CDR3 nucleotide sequence: TGCGCCAGCAGCCCGGTGGAGGGGGCTCAGACCCAGTACTTC. Protein product: CASSPVEGAQTQYF. Variable domain in full (rest from reference TRBV5-1 and TRBJ2-5): KAGVTQTPRYLIKTRGQQVTLSCSPISGHRSVSWYQQTPGQGLQFLFEYFSETQRNKGNFPGRFSGRQFSNSRSEMNVSTLELGDSALYLCASSPVEGAQTQYFGPGTRLLVL.

The chain joins TRBV14 to TRBJ2-7; D call uncertain. The V end lost 7 bases, the J end lost 3 bases, and 13 bases lay between the germline ends. Germline CDR1 and CDR2: SGHDN and FVKESK. The length of the CDR3 is 13 residues. CDR3 sequence (DNA): TGTGCCAGCACTCCCGAGACTCGCTACGAGCAGTACTTC. Translated, it gives CASTPETRYEQYF.

This sequence joins TRBV29-1 and TRBJ2-3; D is uncertain. Trimming took 0 bases from V and 1 from J, leaving 11 bases between them. The CDR3 has 15 residues. From germline, CDR1 is SQVTM and CDR2 ANQGSEA. CDR3 in DNA: TGCAGCGTTGAAGATAGGGCAGGCCGCACAGATACGCAGTATTTT. It is translated as CSVEDRAGRTDTQYF.

The rearrangement links TRBV27 to TRBJ2-1; TRBD1 might be the D (6 bases). Deletions cut 5 bases from V and 10 bases from J, with 15 bases between. CDR3 length: 13 residues. Germline V gives CDR1 MNHEY, CDR2 SMNVEV (reference sequence). CDR3 amino acids: CASSRTAYYEQFF. The CDR3 DNA reads as TGTGCCAGCAGTCGGACAGCTTACTACGAGCAGTTCTTC.

The chain couples TRBV27 to TRBJ2-1; perhaps TRBD1 as D (6 bases). The CDR3 has 15 residues. V shed 4 bases and J shed 8 bases, with 18 bases lying between them. Germline loops: CDR1 MNHEY, CDR2 SMNVEV (reference sequence). In DNA, the CDR3 is TGTGCCAGCAGTTCGCCTAGGGCCAGGGGCGATGAGCAGTTCTTC. It is translated as CASSSPRARGDEQFF.

The chain is built from TRBV20-1 and TRBJ1-2; TRBD1 is a possible D gene (5 bases). V was pared by 3 bases and J by 5 bases, with 16 bases between. Germline V gene data show CDR1 as DFQATT and CDR2 as SNEGSKA (reference sequence). This CDR3 comprises 14 residues. CDR3 sequence: CSARPYDSGYGYTF. DNA for the CDR3: TGCAGTGCTAGGCCTTATGACAGTGGATATGGCTACACCTTC.

This sequence joins TRBV5-5 and TRBJ2-5, with TRBD1 identical over 7 bases. V lost 4 bases, J lost 1 base, and 7 bases stayed unmatched. The germline CDR1 and CDR2 sequences are SGHKS and YYEKEE (reference sequence). This CDR3 region has 15 residues. CDR3 protein: CASSPGTAIQETQYF. The CDR3 nucleotides read TGTGCCAGCAGCCCCGGGACAGCGATCCAAGAGACCCAGTACTTC.

This clonotype was seen only a few times. The rearrangement uses TRBV9 and TRBJ1-2, with D unresolved. The germline V gene has CDR1 SGDLS and CDR2 YYNGEE. CDR3 length: 14 residues. The V end lost 4 bases, the J end lost 4 bases, and 14 bases lay between the germline ends. CDR3 protein: CASSPGGLGYGYTF. CDR3 DNA sequence: TGTGCCAGCAGCCCCGGTGGGCTCGGCTATGGCTACACCTTC.

The chain carries TRBV18 and TRBJ1-1; 8 bases are shared with TRBD1. The CDR3 covers 14 residues. The V segment lost 3 bases and the J segment 1 base; nucleotides outside the gene matches: 1. Germline CDR1 KGHSH, CDR2 LQKENI. The CDR3 sequence is CASSPTGENTEAFF. DNA of the CDR3: TGTGCCAGCTCACCGACAGGGGAGAACACTGAAGCTTTCTTT.

This chain uses TRBV20-1 with TRBJ2-1, with a possible D match to TRBD2 (6 bases). The CDR3 loop spans 21 amino acids. Germline CDR1 reads DFQATT; CDR2 reads SNEGSKA (reference sequence). Trimming took 6 bases from V and 7 from J, leaving 40 bases between them. The CDR3 sequence is CSAFQTRGFSPLVKRGNEQFF. The CDR3 nucleotides read TGCAGTGCCTTTCAGACTAGGGGTTTCAGTCCTTTAGTAAAGAGAGGTAATGAGCAGTTCTTC.